This TCR beta chain was recorded in a study of T cells in women clearing cervical HPV infection listed by TCRdb under 2018. For the study in its entirety: The cases were about 23 women with histologically confirmed HPV16-related CIN3 or worse, and 2 of those women had invasive cancers. This exploratory proof-of-principle case-control study, nested within the Guanacaste HPV Natural History Study in Costa Rica, compared TCR repertoires among women with different cervical HPV16 outcomes. As quality controls, five blinded duplicates were added to each group, bringing the total to roughly 60 samples made up of 50 or so participants and 10 replicates. Case blood was taken at the visit when the lesion was first identified, whereas control blood was taken when infection was no longer detected. Since HLA typing was available for only a few women, HLA type could not be ruled out as a confounder. Cases and controls were matched on age within five years and on year of sample collection. The parent cohort enrolled 9,500 to 12,000 women aged 18 or older in Guanacaste, Costa Rica, in about 1993 to 1994 and followed the women for roughly seven years. Cases had a median age of 34 years and controls had a median age of around 41, with no significant differences in baseline characteristics. Among cases, blood sampling came a median of about 150 days after lesion detection, with an interquartile range of about 85 to 220 days. The 25 or so controls were women who cleared a single incident HPV16 infection within 12 months without developing precancer or cancer.

The investigation overall reported the following: CIN3+ cases had significantly higher TCR repertoire richness than controls across sequencing depths, but evenness did not differ between the groups. Because the number of T cells in each sample was unknown, differences in richness could reflect differing T-cell content rather than repertoire biology. Cases had lower TRBV6-7 relative abundance than controls (approximately 0.1% versus 0.16%; Bonferroni P = 0.0008). The cross-sectional design could not show whether associations preceded infection or resulted from it; effector/memory subsets and HPV-specific T cells were not isolated. Cases were distinguished from controls with an estimated AUC of over 0.75 by random forest classifiers combining richness and V gene abundances.

Trimming costs V 0 bases and J 5 bases, and their ends lie 5 bases apart. Based on the germline V gene (reference sequence), the CDR1 and CDR2 sequences are LNHDA and SQIVND. Including the terminal cysteine and phenylalanine, the CDR3 comprises 13 residues. The DNA shown is the part of the CDR3 that was read: 30 bases, in frame from base 1. Every participant had a single incident cervical HPV16 infection, and women with prevalent HPV16 infections were excluded. Cervical HPV DNA was detected by MY09/MY11 PCR, and genotyping was performed by dot-blot hybridization. Fifteen mL of heparinized blood were centrifuged, and the buffy coat was aliquoted, frozen at -30°C, then stored at -80°C. QIAGEN kits were used to extract genomic DNA from the buffy coat specimens. About this clone itself: The antigen this receptor binds is unknown. The missing CDR3 end, 3 residues past where the read stops, is filled in from the germline J gene.

The immunoSEQ assay used multiplex PCR to amplify TCR beta CDR3 regions from an average of approximately 1,100 ng of genomic DNA per sample. Primer bias was corrected in the assay by using a complete synthetic TCR repertoire to establish an amplification baseline. Amplicons were sequenced on the Illumina platform. In the source study's methods: Error correction of the sequences involved clustering with frequency ratios plus a modified nearest-neighbor algorithm, after which the sequences were analyzed in the immunoSEQ Analyzer using IMGT gene definitions. At each rarefaction depth, TCR richness and evenness were averaged over 20 rarefaction repeats, and samples with fewer sequences than the depth were excluded. Wilcoxon rank sum tests with FDR correction were used to compare relative abundances of V, D and J genes between the groups. For the blinded duplicates, the intraclass correlation was 95.6% for TCR richness and averaged about 76% across roughly 69 gene segments. The table comes from immuneACCESS by way of TCRdb, which keeps in-frame sequences with V and J called. Part of the clones is missing from these tables; in studies checked, under half for an unresolved V gene and the rest for unknown reasons. For V, J and clone size, that table is used; D and trimming come from the DNA. This sample's listing comprises 31,000 or so clones. The top ten hold 3.5% to 4.5% of the sample.

The chain employs TRBV19 and TRBJ1-5; the D region possibly corresponds to TRBD1 (5 bases align). Sequencing was carried out using blood buffy coat. The source of this sequence is a woman between 18 and 70 years old with a cervical HPV16 infection that either progressed to CIN3+ or cleared (not recorded which). Here the CDR3 is given as CASSIDRDQPQHF. Partial CDR3 DNA: TGTGCCAGTAGTATAGACAGGGATCAGCCC.